These T cell receptor beta chains were read from a single sample in a study of T cell clonotyping in hematopoietic cell transplantation. The repertoire was sequenced with immunoSEQ multiplex PCR; TCRdb's copy has only in-frame clones and lacks some. The sample has tens of thousands of clones; 90% to 97% are singletons. The source was peripheral blood mononuclear cells, collected before stem cell transplant. The receptors stem from a woman between 45 and 65 years old with acute myeloid leukemia. Some clones in this sample may be carry-over from other donors' samples. The CDR3 runs from the conserved cysteine through the conserved F or W. D genes are given only for firm matches. Expanded clones are given a class, and other clones once, few, many or no size at all.

V	size	D	J	CDR3
TRBV28	NA	NA	TRBJ2-5	CASTLGGYQETQYF
TRBV28	NA	NA	TRBJ1-1	CASSLVRENTEAFF
TRBV7-6	NA	NA	TRBJ2-7	CASSLVRAGEQYF
TRBV2	NA	NA	TRBJ1-4	CASSSAGTEPINEKLFF
TRBV5-6	NA	NA	TRBJ2-7	CASSLVDISYEQYF
TRBV7-6	NA	NA	TRBJ2-7	CASSFPGEQYF
TRBV25-1	NA	TRBD2	TRBJ2-1	CASRNTGGTNEQFF
TRBV27	NA	TRBD2	TRBJ2-7	CASSSTHAGAYEQYF
TRBV2	NA	NA	TRBJ1-3	CASRPDGTSGNTIYF
TRBV2	NA	TRBD1	TRBJ2-2	CASKWGQSNTGELFF
TRBV13	NA	TRBD1	TRBJ2-7	CASIQQGAGYEQYF
TRBV18	few	NA	TRBJ2-5	CASSPGQRETQYF
TRBV19	NA	TRBD1	TRBJ2-7	CASSTGTGAYEQYF
TRBV30	once	NA	TRBJ2-7	CAWSLDVAYEQYF
TRBV19	NA	NA	TRBJ2-7	CASSIESAGSSYEQYF
TRBV30	NA	NA	TRBJ1-5	CAWSRLGQPQHF
TRBV7-8	NA	NA	TRBJ2-3	CASSLEWGSTDTQYF
TRBV4-1	NA	NA	TRBJ2-5	CASSQSYRGEQETQYF
TRBV19	few	TRBD1	TRBJ1-5	CASSGQGIRQPQHF
TRBV10-3	NA	NA	TRBJ1-4	CAISERDQEKLFF
TRBV6-5	NA	NA	TRBJ2-2	CASRERRNTGELFF
TRBV6-6	NA	TRBD1	TRBJ1-2	CASSSTKQGNYGYTF
TRBV25-1	NA	NA	TRBJ2-4	CASSDSGVTDIQYF
TRBV30	NA	NA	TRBJ1-5	CAWTFGGMGPQHF
TRBV6-5	NA	NA	TRBJ1-2	CASSYGGYGYTF
TRBV2	once	TRBD2	TRBJ2-3	CASSKKGLAGTKDTQYF
TRBV7-2	NA	NA	TRBJ1-1	CASSLGAGSEAFF
TRBV30	NA	TRBD1	TRBJ1-1	CAWSVVGTGNTEAFF
TRBV2	NA	NA	TRBJ2-5	CASSVRKETQYF
TRBV2	NA	NA	TRBJ1-1	CASRGLTGPNTEAFF
TRBV28	NA	NA	TRBJ1-6	CASSFLGGRANSPLHF
TRBV25-1	NA	TRBD1	TRBJ2-7	CASKRSGTGFNEQYF
TRBV11-2	NA	NA	TRBJ2-7	CASSLFRGYEQYF